The 16 T cell receptor beta chains below all came from one sample that was sequenced in a study of blood T cells in healthy people across ages. It was with a sample-barcoded 5' primer and a J-beta primer mix that a second PCR of about 6 to 11 cycles was run. TCRdb re-analysed the 5' RACE reads in MiXCR, keeping a single row per CDR3 protein. The sample records about 650,000 distinct CDR3 sequences, 32% being singletons. Sequenced input: blood. Receptors originate from a woman aged 80 or over in good health.

This clonotype was recorded at least ten times. The DNA of the CDR3 is TGCAGCGTCCGCGGGGGGGCGGAGGAGCAGTACTTC. Translated, it gives CSVRGGAEEQYF. The genes are TRBV29-1 and TRBJ2-7, with 9 bases lining up with TRBD2. With 6 bases clipped from V and 7 bases from J, the junction kept 7 bases outside the gene matches. Germline CDR1 reads SQVTM; CDR2 reads ANQGSEA. CDR3 size: 12 residues.

A few counts support this clonotype. Since the CDR3 does not end with the conserved phenylalanine or tryptophan, this likely comes from a read error. The CDR3 protein is CASSPQGASLEQYY. The CDR3 DNA is TGTGCCAGCAGCCCACAGGGGGCCTCTCTCGAGCAGTACTAC. J is TRBJ2-5 and V is TRBV3-1, with 9 bases identical to TRBD1. The tail of the sequence fits TRBJ2-7 better, so the J call may be wrong. Germline CDR1 is LGHDT and CDR2 is YNNKEL (reference sequence). The CDR3 covers 14 residues.

The chain is built from TRBV30 and TRBJ2-1; D unresolved. The germline V gene encodes CDR1 GTSNPN and CDR2 SVGIG (reference sequence). There are 14 residues in the CDR3. Trimming took 4 bases from V and 7 from J, leaving 17 bases between them. This CDR3 is CAWKGQHALNEQFF. In DNA form, the CDR3 reads TGTGCCTGGAAGGGCCAACACGCTTTGAATGAGCAGTTCTTC. Full variable domain (outside the CDR3, taken from reference TRBV30 and TRBJ2-1): SQTIHQWPATLVQPVGSPLSLECTVEGTSNPNLYWYRQAAGRGLQLLFYSVGIGQISSEVPQNLSASRPQDRQFILSSKKLLLSDSGFYLCAWKGQHALNEQFFGPGTRLTVL.

The chain recombines TRBV5-1 with TRBJ1-5; 7 bases align to TRBD1. CDR1 and CDR2 from the germline V gene are SGHRS and YFSETQ. The CDR3 loop spans 16 amino acids. V lost 2 bases and J lost 0; bases outside the gene matches: 5. This CDR3 is CASSFGDRDSNQPQHF. CDR3 DNA: TGCGCCAGCAGCTTCGGGGACAGAGATAGCAATCAGCCCCAGCATTTT.

The sample holds one count of this clonotype. The chain has TRBV29-1 and TRBJ2-1; D assignment may be TRBD1 or TRBD2 (5 bases each). This CDR3 comprises 15 residues. Per the germline V gene, CDR1 is SQVTM and CDR2 is ANQGSEA. Trimming cost V 5 bases and J 0 bases, with 14 bases left between them. CDR3 residues: CSVLPGPSSYNEQFF. CDR3 coding DNA: TGCAGCGTTCTACCGGGACCTAGCTCCTACAATGAGCAGTTCTTC.

This clonotype was counted at least ten times. The genes are TRBV11-2 and TRBJ1-1; no definite D call. There are 13 residues in the CDR3. Germline V gene lookup returns CDR1 SGHAT and CDR2 FQNNGV. Deletions cut 1 base from V and 7 bases from J, with 10 bases between. The CDR3 loop reads CASSLGGFGEAFF. CDR3 DNA sequence: TGTGCCAGCAGCTTAGGCGGGTTCGGTGAAGCTTTCTTT.

V is TRBV5-1 and J is TRBJ2-3; D tentatively reads TRBD1 or TRBD2 (6 bases each). The germline V and J ends were trimmed by 7 bases and 2 bases, with 14 bases remaining between them. The CDR3 consists of 14 residues. Germline values: CDR1 SGHRS, CDR2 YFSETQ. In DNA form, the CDR3 reads TGCGCCAGCCAACCCGGGGGCCCCACAGATACGCAGTATTTT. Protein sequence: CASQPGGPTDTQYF.

This clonotype was observed many times. J is TRBJ1-6 and V is TRBV4-3; D gene uncertain. The germline V gene encodes CDR1 LGHNA and CDR2 YSLEER. The CDR3 consists of 13 residues. Trimming stripped 2 bases from V and 13 bases from J, with 12 bases between. As DNA, the CDR3 is TGCGCCAGCAGCCAACCGCCGGATTTGCCCCTCCACTTT. Its translation: CASSQPPDLPLHF.

This clonotype was detected only a few times. This chain uses TRBV28 with TRBJ1-2; TRBD1 matches 10 bases. There are 13 residues in the CDR3. The V gene's germline CDR1 is MDHEN and CDR2 SYDVKM. The J segment lost 7 bases and the V segment lost 4 bases, leaving 3 bases of the junction unmatched. The CDR3 here is CASSSGTGVGYTF. The CDR3 nucleotides are TGTGCCAGCAGTTCCGGGACAGGGGTTGGCTACACCTTC.

The chain combines TRBV4-3 with TRBJ2-7; 10 positions match TRBD1. After removal of 0 bases from V and 4 bases from J, the junction contained 3 bases not matched to a gene. The CDR3 totals 15 residues. CDR1 and CDR2 from the germline V gene are LGHNA and YSLEER. In nucleotides, the CDR3 is TGCGCCAGCAGCCAAGAGGGACAGGGGCAGTACGAGCAGTACTTC. Translated, it gives CASSQEGQGQYEQYF.

This clonotype showed up many times. The chain combines TRBV27 with TRBJ2-6; D call uncertain. V lost 9 bases to trimming and J lost 2 bases, with 8 bases between them. This CDR3 contains 13 residues. Germline V gene data show CDR1 as MNHEY and CDR2 as SMNVEV (reference sequence). CDR3 protein: CASCSTGANVLTF. CDR3 bases: TGTGCCAGTTGCTCCACTGGGGCCAACGTCCTGACTTTC.

A few counts support this clonotype. A much larger clone sits a single nucleotide away, making a read error possible. This chain uses TRBV6-1 with TRBJ1-2; D is undetermined. This CDR3 has 13 residues. CDR1 and CDR2 (germline): MNHNS, SASEGT. Trimming left V 6 bases short and J 4 bases short, with 12 bases between. CDR3 residues: CASRPGRIYGYTF. The CDR3 DNA follows: TGTGCCAGCAGACCCGGACGGATCTATGGCTACACCTTC.

This clonotype occurred a few times. The chain links TRBV20-1 to TRBJ2-5, with 7 nucleotides matching TRBD2. V was clipped by 6 bases and J by 3 bases; unmatched bases: 7. The CDR3 spans 13 residues. The V gene's germline CDR1 is DFQATT and CDR2 SNEGSKA (reference sequence). The DNA of the CDR3 is TGCAGTGCCGGAGCGGGGACCAAAGAGACCCAGTACTTC. It yields the protein CSAGAGTKETQYF.

This clonotype was observed many times. The chain recombines TRBV28 with TRBJ2-7; 8 nucleotides align to TRBD1. The V and J ends lost 5 bases and 4 bases, in that order; junction bases with no gene match: 10. The CDR3 has 15 residues. Germline V gene sequence: CDR1 MDHEN, CDR2 SYDVKM. The CDR3 region is CASSRPGTGLYEQYF. The CDR3 nucleotides read TGTGCCAGCAGTCGACCCGGGACAGGTCTTTACGAGCAGTACTTC.

At least ten counts were recorded for this clonotype. Here the CDR3 DNA reads TGTGCCAGCAGCTTAGGGGGACAGGCGACATCTAACTATGGCTACACCTTC. It encodes CASSLGGQATSNYGYTF. This rearrangement joins TRBV7-9 to TRBJ1-2, with 8 bases fitting TRBD1. The CDR3 sequence is 17 residues long. V gave up 1 base and J gave up 0 bases; unmatched junction bases: 7. In germline, CDR1 is SEHNR, CDR2 FQNEAQ (reference sequence). The entire variable domain, with the rest obtained from reference TRBV7-9 and TRBJ1-2, is as follows: DTGVSQNPRHKITKRGQNVTFRCDPISEHNRLYWYRQTLGQGPEFLTYFQNEAQLEKSRLLSDRFSAERPKGSFSTLEIQRTEQGDSAMYLCASSLGGQATSNYGYTFGSGTRLTVV.

This clonotype has ten or more counts. The V gene is TRBV12-3 or TRBV12-4, the J gene TRBJ2-7, with a possible D match to TRBD1 (5 bases). V shed 6 bases and J shed 1 base, with 16 bases lying between them. CDR3 length: 15 residues. The CDR3 protein is CASSNSQGRSYEQYF. CDR3 in DNA: TGTGCCAGCAGCAATTCCCAGGGAAGGTCCTACGAGCAGTACTTC.